Each of the 9 T cell receptor beta chains below was sequenced from the same sample in a study of cytomegalovirus exposure and HLA in healthy donors. A multiplex PCR was run with 60 Vbeta primers and 13 Jbeta primers. Clones were sequenced by immunoSEQ multiplex PCR, and TCRdb holds only the in-frame ones, with some missing. The repertoire holds 140,000 to 150,000 clones, with roughly 9.7% as singletons. The sample consisted of PBMCs. The receptors shown here come from a man aged 45-65 years in good health and CMV-seronegative.

CDR3 bases: TGCGCCAGCAGCCAAGATCCCGGACTAGTCTCGAGTTCCTACAATGAGCAGTTCTTC. This gives the protein CASSQDPGLVSSSYNEQFF. The genes are TRBV4-1 and TRBJ2-1; 7 bases are shared with TRBD2. Germline trimming cut 0 bases from V and 1 base from J; bases unmatched to any gene: 12. Germline loops: CDR1 MGHRA, CDR2 YSYEKL. The CDR3 runs to 19 residues.

The chain employs TRBV21-1 and TRBJ1-5. TRBV21-1 is assigned pseudogene status. This CDR3 has 17 residues. The CDR3 loop is CASSMGGAIHSNQPQHF. The CDR3 DNA reads TGTGCCAGCAGCATGGGCGGGGCAATCCATAGCAATCAGCCCCAGCATTTT.

This clone has a handful of counts. The chain links TRBV30 to TRBJ2-3; D is perhaps TRBD1 (5 bases). The CDR3 covers 14 residues. The V and J ends lost 3 bases and 5 bases respectively, with 15 bases between them. Germline V gene lookup returns CDR1 GTSNPN and CDR2 SVGIG (reference sequence). This CDR3 is CAWRPPTQEDTQYF. The CDR3 nucleotides are TGTGCCTGGAGACCCCCGACACAGGAAGATACGCAGTATTTT.

The sample holds a few counts of this clone. The chain has TRBV5-1 and TRBJ1-2; D is possibly TRBD1 (5 bases). The germline V gene encodes CDR1 SGHRS and CDR2 YFSETQ. Trimming left V 1 base short and J 7 bases short, with 14 bases between. This CDR3 contains 14 residues. The CDR3 loop reads CASSLTGDQGGYTF. The CDR3 nucleotides are TGCGCCAGCAGCTTGACGGGGGACCAAGGTGGCTACACCTTC.

The V call is TRBV29-1, the J call TRBJ1-1, with D possibly being TRBD1 (6 bases). V lost 1 base and J lost 10, with 7 bases in between. Germline-derived CDR1 and CDR2 are SQVTM and ANQGSEA. The CDR3 consists of 10 residues. The CDR3 nucleotides read TGCAGCGTTGAAGCAGGGGCAGCTTTCTTT. This sequence encodes CSVEAGAAFF.

This clone was seen a handful of times. The genes are TRBV7-9 and TRBJ2-5, with TRBD2 identical over 7 bases. CDR3 length: 15 amino acids. Germline CDR1 reads SEHNR; CDR2 reads FQNEAQ (reference sequence). Unmatched junction bases numbered 8, after V lost 1 base and J lost 6 bases. The CDR3 sequence: CASSLVAGVRKTQYF. The CDR3 bases are TGTGCCAGCAGCTTAGTGGCGGGAGTAAGGAAGACCCAGTACTTC.

The chain combines TRBV7-2 with TRBJ1-5; no reliable D call. V shed 0 bases and J shed 4 bases, with 7 bases lying between them. This CDR3 is 14 amino acids long. CDR1 and CDR2 (germline): SGHTA, FQGNSA. For the CDR3, the DNA is TGTGCCAGCAGCTTAGCGATCAGGAATCAGCCCCAGCATTTT. This codes for CASSLAIRNQPQHF.

V usage is TRBV6-5 and J usage is TRBJ2-1; D unresolved. The germline gives CDR1 MNHEY, CDR2 SVGAGI. V gave up 2 bases and J gave up 8 bases, with 16 bases separating them. The CDR3 length is 15 residues. The CDR3 DNA follows: TGTGCCAGCAGTTACCTGGCCAATACGTTGTATGAGCAGTTCTTC. It encodes CASSYLANTLYEQFF.

The sample holds a few counts of this clone. V is TRBV27 and J is TRBJ1-4, with 8 positions matching TRBD1. The germline V gene has CDR1 MNHEY and CDR2 SMNVEV (reference sequence). The CDR3 covers 15 residues. J gave up 4 bases and V 7 bases, and 8 bases lay outside the gene matches. The CDR3 DNA sequence: TGTGCCAGCAAAAATCGGACAGGGAGTAATGAAAAACTGTTTTTT. Its protein product is CASKNRTGSNEKLFF.